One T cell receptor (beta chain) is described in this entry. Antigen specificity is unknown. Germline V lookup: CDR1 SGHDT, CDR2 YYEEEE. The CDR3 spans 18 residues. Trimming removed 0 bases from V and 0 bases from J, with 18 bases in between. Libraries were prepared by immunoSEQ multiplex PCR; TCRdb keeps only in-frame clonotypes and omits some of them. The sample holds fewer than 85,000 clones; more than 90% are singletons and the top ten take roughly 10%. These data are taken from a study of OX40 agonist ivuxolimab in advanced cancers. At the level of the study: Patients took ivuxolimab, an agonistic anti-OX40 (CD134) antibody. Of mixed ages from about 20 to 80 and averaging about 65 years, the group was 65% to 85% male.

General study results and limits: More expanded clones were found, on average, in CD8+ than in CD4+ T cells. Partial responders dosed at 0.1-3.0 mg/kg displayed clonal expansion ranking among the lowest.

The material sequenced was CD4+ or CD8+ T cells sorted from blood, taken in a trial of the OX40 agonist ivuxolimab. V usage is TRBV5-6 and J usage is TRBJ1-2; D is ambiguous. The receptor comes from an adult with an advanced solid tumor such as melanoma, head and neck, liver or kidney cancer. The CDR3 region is CASSLESVTVIPNYGYTF. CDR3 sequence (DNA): TGTGCCAGCAGCTTGGAGTCGGTTACAGTCATTCCTAACTATGGCTACACCTTC.